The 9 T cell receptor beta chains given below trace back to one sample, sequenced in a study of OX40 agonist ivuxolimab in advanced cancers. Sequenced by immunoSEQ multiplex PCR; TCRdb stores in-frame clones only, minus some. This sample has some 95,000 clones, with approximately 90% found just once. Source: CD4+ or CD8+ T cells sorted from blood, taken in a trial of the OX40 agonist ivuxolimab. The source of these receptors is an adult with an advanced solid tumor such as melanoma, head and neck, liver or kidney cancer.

The CDR3 is CASSPPPAQSGGEQFF. Written as DNA, the CDR3 is TGTGCCAGCAGCCCTCCCCCCGCTCAGAGCGGCGGTGAGCAGTTCTTC. The genes are TRBV11-2 and TRBJ2-1; the D gene is possibly TRBD2 (5 bases). CDR1 is SGHAT and CDR2 is FQNNGV in the germline V gene. Trimming removed 5 bases from V and 9 bases from J, with 23 bases in between. This CDR3 comprises 16 residues.

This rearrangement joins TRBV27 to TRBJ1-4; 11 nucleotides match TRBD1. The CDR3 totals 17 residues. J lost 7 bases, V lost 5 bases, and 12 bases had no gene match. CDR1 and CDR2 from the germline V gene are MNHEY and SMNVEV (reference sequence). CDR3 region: CASSPSGTGGNGEKLFF. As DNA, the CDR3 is TGTGCCAGCAGTCCATCCGGGACAGGGGGAAACGGTGAAAAACTGTTTTTT.

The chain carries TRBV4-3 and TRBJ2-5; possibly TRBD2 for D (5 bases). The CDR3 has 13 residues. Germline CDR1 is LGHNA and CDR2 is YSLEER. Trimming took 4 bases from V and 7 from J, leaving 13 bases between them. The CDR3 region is CASSLSREGTQYF. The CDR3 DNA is TGCGCCAGCAGCCTGAGCCGGGAAGGGACCCAGTACTTC.

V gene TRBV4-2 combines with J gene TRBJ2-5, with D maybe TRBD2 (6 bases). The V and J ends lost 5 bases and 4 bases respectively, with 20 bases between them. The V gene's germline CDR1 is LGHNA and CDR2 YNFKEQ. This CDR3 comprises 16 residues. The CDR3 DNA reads TGTGCCAGCAGCTTCTCTGGGACGGGAGAGGGAGAGACCCAGTACTTC. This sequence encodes CASSFSGTGEGETQYF.

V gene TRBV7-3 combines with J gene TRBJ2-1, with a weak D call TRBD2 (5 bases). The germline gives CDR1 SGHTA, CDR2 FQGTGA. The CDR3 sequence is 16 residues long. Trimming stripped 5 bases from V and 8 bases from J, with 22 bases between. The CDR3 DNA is TGTGCCAGCAGCCTGACCCCCGGCGGGCCCCAGGATGAGCAGTTCTTC. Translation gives CASSLTPGGPQDEQFF. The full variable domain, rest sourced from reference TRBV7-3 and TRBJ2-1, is GAGVSQTPSNKVTEKGKYVELRCDPISGHTALYWYRQSLGQGPEFLIYFQGTGAADDSGLPNDRFFAVRPEGSVSTLKIQRTERGDSAVYLCASSLTPGGPQDEQFFGPGTRLTVL.

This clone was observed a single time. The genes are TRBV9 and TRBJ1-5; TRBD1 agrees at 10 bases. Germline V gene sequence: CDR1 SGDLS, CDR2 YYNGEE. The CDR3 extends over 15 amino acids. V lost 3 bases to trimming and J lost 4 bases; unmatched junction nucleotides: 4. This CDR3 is CASSAAGQGNQPQHF. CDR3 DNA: TGTGCCAGCAGCGCTGCGGGACAGGGGAATCAGCCCCAGCATTTT. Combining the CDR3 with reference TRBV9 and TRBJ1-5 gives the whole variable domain DSGVTQTPKHLITATGQRVTLRCSPRSGDLSVYWYQQSLDQGLQFLIQYYNGEERAKGNILERFSAQQFPDLHSELNLSSLELGDSALYFCASSAAGQGNQPQHFGDGTRLSIL.

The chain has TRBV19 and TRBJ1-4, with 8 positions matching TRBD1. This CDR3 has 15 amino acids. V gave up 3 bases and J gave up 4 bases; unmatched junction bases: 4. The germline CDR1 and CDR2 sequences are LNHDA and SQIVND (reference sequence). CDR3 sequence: CASSISGGGNEKLFF. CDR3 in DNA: TGTGCCAGTAGTATTTCAGGGGGCGGTAATGAAAAACTGTTTTTT.

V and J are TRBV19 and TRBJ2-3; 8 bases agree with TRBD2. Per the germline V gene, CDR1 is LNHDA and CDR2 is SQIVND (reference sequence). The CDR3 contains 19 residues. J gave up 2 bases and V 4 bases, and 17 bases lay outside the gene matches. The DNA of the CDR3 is TGTGCCAGTAGTAGGGACGGGAGGGCCCTCCCACGAGCCACAGATACGCAGTATTTT. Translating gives CASSRDGRALPRATDTQYF.

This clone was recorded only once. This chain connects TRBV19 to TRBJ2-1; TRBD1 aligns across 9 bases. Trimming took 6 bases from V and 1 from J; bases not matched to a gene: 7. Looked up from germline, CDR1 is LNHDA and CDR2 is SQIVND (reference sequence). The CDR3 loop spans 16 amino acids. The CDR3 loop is CASSLTGTGSYNEQFF. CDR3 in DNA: TGTGCCAGTAGCCTTACCGGGACAGGGTCCTACAATGAGCAGTTCTTC. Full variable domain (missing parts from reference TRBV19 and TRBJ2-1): DGGITQSPKYLFRKEGQNVTLSCEQNLNHDAMYWYRQDPGQGLRLIYYSQIVNDFQKGDIAEGYSVSREKKESFPLTVTSAQKNPTAFYLCASSLTGTGSYNEQFFGPGTRLTVL.